This T cell receptor beta chain was found in a study of shared clonotypes between healthy human individuals. Overall study context: The study used three CD4 naive, three CD4 memory, two CD8 naive and one CD8 memory plate per donor.

Study-wide results and caveats: Represented genetic and exposure-history diversity was restricted by having few donors. Sampling was confined to blood; repertoires within tissues likely differ.

The CDR3 has 14 residues. Per the germline V gene, CDR1 is SEHNR and CDR2 is FQNEAQ (reference sequence). The V and J ends lost 0 bases and 6 bases respectively, with 11 bases between them. Samples underwent the assay at deep level. TCRdb's copy holds only in-frame clones and misses some; the assay was immunoSEQ multiplex PCR. In the table there are 2 million to 3 million clones, 93% of which are singletons. A remark on this clone: Its target is not known.

This chain joins TRBV7-9 and TRBJ1-2, with a possible D match to TRBD1 (5 bases). This clonotype originated in a young man in good health. Some clones in this sample may be carry-over from other donors' samples. Sequences were obtained from naive CD4+ T cells from PBMCs. Indicated subset: CD45RA+ positively selected. In DNA form, the CDR3 reads TGTGCCAGCAGCTTAGCGGGGGGGAATGATGGCTACACCTTC. As protein: CASSLAGGNDGYTF.